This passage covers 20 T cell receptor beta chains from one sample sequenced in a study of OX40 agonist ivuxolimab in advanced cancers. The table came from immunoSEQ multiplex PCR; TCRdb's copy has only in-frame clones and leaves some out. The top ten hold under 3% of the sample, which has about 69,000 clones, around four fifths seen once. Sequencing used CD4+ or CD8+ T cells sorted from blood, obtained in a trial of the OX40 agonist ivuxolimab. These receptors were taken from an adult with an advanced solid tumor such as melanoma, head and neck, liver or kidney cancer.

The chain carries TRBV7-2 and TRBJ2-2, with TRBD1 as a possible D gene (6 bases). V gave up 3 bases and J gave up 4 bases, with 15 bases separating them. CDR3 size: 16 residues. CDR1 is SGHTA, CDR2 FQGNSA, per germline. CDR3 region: CASSLGALRGTGELFF. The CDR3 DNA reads TGTGCCAGCAGCTTGGGGGCATTAAGAGGCACCGGGGAGCTGTTTTTT.

DNA of the CDR3: TGCAGCGGAACCGGGACTAGCGGGAGGGCCTCCTTGAATGAGCAGTTCTTC. It encodes CSGTGTSGRASLNEQFF. The chain is built from TRBV29-1 and TRBJ2-1; 16 positions match TRBD2. CDR1 is SQVTM, CDR2 ANQGSEA, per germline. Losses at the gene ends were 7 bases for V and 7 bases for J; bases not matched to a gene: 13. This CDR3 is 17 amino acids long.

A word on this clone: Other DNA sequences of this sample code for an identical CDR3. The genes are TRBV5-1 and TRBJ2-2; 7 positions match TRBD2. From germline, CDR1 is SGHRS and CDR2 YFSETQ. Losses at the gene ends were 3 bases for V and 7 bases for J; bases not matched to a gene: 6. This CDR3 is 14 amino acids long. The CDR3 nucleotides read TGCGCCAGCAGCTCTGGACTAGTCGGCGGGGAGCTGTTTTTT. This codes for CASSSGLVGGELFF. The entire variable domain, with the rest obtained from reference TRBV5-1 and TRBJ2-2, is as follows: KAGVTQTPRYLIKTRGQQVTLSCSPISGHRSVSWYQQTPGQGLQFLFEYFSETQRNKGNFPGRFSGRQFSNSRSEMNVSTLELGDSALYLCASSSGLVGGELFFGEGSRLTVL.

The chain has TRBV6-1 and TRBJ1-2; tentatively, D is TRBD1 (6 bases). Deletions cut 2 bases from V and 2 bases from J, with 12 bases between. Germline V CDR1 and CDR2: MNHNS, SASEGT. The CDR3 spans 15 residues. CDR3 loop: CASSESGRGNYGYTF. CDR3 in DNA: TGTGCCAGCAGTGAATCTGGCAGGGGAAACTATGGCTACACCTTC.

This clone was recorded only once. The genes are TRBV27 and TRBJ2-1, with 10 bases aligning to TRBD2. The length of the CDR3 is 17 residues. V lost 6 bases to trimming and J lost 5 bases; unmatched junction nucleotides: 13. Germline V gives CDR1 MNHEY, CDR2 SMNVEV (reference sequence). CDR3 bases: TGTGCCAGCAGCCCCCAGACAGCGGGAGGGCCGGACAATGAGCAGTTCTTC. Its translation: CASSPQTAGGPDNEQFF.

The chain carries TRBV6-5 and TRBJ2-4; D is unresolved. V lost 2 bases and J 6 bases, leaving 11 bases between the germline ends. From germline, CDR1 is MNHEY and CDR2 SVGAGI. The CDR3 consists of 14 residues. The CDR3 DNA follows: TGTGCCAGCAGTTACCGCCCGAAGTCAAACATTCAGTACTTC. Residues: CASSYRPKSNIQYF.

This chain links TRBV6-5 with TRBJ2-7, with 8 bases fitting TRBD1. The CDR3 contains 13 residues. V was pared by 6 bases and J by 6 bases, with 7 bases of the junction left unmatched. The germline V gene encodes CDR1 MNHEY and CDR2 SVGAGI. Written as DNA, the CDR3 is TGTGCCAGCAGCACGGACAGGGCTCGCGAGCAGTACTTC. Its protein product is CASSTDRAREQYF.

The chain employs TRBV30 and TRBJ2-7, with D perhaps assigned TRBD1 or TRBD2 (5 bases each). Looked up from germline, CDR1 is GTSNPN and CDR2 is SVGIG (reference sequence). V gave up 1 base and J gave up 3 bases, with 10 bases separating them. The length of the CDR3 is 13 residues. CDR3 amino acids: CAWSAGPLYEQYF. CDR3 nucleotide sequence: TGTGCCTGGAGTGCGGGACCGCTCTACGAGCAGTACTTC.

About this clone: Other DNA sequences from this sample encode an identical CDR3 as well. CDR3 amino acids: CASSRGTGDGYTF. DNA of the CDR3: TGCGCCAGCAGCCGCGGGACAGGGGATGGCTACACCTTC. V is TRBV4-1 and J is TRBJ1-2; TRBD1 agrees at 10 bases. Unmatched junction bases numbered 2, after V lost 4 bases and J lost 6 bases. CDR3 size: 13 residues. CDR1 and CDR2 from the germline V gene are MGHRA and YSYEKL.

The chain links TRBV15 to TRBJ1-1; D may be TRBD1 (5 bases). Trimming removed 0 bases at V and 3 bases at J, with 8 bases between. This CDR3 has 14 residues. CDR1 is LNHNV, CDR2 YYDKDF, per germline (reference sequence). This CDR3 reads CATSRDTRDTEAFF. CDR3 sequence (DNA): TGTGCCACCAGCAGAGATACCAGGGACACTGAAGCTTTCTTT.

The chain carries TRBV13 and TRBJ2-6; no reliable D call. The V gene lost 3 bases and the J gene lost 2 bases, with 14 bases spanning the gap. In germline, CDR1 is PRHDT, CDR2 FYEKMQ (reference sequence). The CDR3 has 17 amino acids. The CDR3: CASSFGSGGPGANVLTF. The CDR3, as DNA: TGTGCCAGCAGCTTCGGCAGTGGTGGACCTGGGGCCAACGTCCTGACTTTC.

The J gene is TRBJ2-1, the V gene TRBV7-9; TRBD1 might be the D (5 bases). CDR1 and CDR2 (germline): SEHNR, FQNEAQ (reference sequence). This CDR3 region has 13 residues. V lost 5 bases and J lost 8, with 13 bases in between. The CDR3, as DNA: TGTGCCAGCAGCCGAGACTGGGGCGATGAGCAGTTCTTC. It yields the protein CASSRDWGDEQFF.

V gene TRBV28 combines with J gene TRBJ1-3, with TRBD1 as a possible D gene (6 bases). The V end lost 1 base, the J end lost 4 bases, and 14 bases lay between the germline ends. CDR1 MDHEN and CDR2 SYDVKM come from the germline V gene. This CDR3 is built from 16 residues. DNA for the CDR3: TGTGCCAGCAGTTTATTAGGCCAGGGGTTGGGAAACACCATATATTTT. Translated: CASSLLGQGLGNTIYF.

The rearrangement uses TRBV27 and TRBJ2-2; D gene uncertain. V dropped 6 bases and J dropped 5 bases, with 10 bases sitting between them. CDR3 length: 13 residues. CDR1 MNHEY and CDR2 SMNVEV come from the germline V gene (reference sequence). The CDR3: CASSREGTGELFF. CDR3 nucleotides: TGTGCCAGCAGCCGAGAAGGGACCGGGGAGCTGTTTTTT.

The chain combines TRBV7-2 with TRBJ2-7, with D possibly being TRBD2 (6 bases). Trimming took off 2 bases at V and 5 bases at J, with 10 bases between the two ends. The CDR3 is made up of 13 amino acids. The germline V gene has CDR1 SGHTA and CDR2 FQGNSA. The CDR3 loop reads CASSLWGGDEQYF. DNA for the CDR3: TGTGCCAGCAGCTTATGGGGAGGAGACGAGCAGTACTTC.

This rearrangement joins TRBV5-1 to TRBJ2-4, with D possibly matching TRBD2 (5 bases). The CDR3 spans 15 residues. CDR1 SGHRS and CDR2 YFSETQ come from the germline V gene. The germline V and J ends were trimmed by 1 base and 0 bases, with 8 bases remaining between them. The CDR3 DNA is TGCGCCAGCAGCTTGAATGCGGGAGCCAAAAACATTCAGTACTTC. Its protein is CASSLNAGAKNIQYF.

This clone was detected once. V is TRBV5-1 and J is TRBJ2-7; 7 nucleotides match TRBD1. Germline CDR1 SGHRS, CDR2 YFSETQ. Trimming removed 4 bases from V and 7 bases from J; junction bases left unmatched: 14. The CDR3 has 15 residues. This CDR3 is CASSPTGTASWEQYF. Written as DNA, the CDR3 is TGCGCCAGCAGCCCTACCGGGACAGCGTCCTGGGAGCAGTACTTC. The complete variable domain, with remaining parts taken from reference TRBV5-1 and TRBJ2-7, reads KAGVTQTPRYLIKTRGQQVTLSCSPISGHRSVSWYQQTPGQGLQFLFEYFSETQRNKGNFPGRFSGRQFSNSRSEMNVSTLELGDSALYLCASSPTGTASWEQYFGPGTRLTVT.

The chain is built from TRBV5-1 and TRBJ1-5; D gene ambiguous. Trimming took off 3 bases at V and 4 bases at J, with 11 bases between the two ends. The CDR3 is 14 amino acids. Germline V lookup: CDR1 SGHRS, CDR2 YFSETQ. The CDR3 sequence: CASSSGGTNQPQHF. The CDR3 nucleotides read TGCGCCAGCAGCTCGGGAGGAACTAATCAGCCCCAGCATTTT.

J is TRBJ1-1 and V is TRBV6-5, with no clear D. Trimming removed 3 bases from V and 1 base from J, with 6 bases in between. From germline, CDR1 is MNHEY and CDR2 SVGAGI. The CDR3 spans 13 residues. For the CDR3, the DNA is TGTGCCAGCAGTTATTGGGAGAACACTGAAGCTTTCTTT. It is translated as CASSYWENTEAFF.

CDR3 DNA sequence: TGTGCCAGCAGTGAAGCGTGGGGGACCGCTTATGGCTACACCTTC. Its translation: CASSEAWGTAYGYTF. V is TRBV2 and J is TRBJ1-2; D may be TRBD1 (5 bases). Deletions cut 0 bases from V and 5 bases from J, with 13 bases between. Germline V CDR1 and CDR2: SNHLY, FYNNEI. The CDR3 sequence is 15 residues long.